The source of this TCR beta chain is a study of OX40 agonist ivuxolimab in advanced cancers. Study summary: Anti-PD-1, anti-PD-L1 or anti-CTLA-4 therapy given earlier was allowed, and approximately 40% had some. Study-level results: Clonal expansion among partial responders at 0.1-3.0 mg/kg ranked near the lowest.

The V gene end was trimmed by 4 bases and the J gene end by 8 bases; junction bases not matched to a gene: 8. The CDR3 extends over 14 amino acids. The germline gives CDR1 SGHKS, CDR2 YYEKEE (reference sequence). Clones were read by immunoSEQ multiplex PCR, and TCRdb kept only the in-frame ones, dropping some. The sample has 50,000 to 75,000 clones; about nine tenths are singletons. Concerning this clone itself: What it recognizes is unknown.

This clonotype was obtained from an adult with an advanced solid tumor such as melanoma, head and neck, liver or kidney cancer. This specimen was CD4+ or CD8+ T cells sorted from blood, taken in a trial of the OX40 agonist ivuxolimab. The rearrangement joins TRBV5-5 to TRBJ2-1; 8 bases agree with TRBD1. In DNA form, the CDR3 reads TGTGCCAGCAGCGGCGGACAGGGACGGGATGAGCAGTTCTTC. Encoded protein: CASSGGQGRDEQFF.